Listed below are T cell receptor beta chains from one sample, sequenced in a study of cytomegalovirus exposure and HLA in healthy donors. Method: immunoSEQ multiplex PCR; TCRdb's copy keeps in-frame clones and lacks some. The table includes under 250,000 clones, approximately 90% detected once. The sample comprised PBMCs. These receptors were taken from a man younger than 35 in good health and CMV-seronegative. Both conserved end residues are part of each CDR3. D genes are given only for firm matches. Clone sizes are given selectively: once, few, many, or a class where the clone is expanded.

TRBV2	NA	TRBD2	15	TRBJ2-1	CASSGGGNRYNEQFF	TGTGCCAGCAGTGGCGGGGGGAACCGCTACAATGAGCAGTTCTTC
TRBV11-2	NA	TRBD2	15	TRBJ2-7	CASSLKLAGVYEQYF	TGTGCCAGCAGCTTAAAACTAGCGGGAGTATACGAGCAGTACTTC
TRBV7-8	NA	TRBD1	15	TRBJ1-4	CASSLGDRAVEKLFF	TGTGCCAGCAGCTTAGGGGACAGGGCAGTTGAAAAACTGTTTTTT
TRBV6-1	NA	NA	15	TRBJ1-5	CASSEGTNSNQPQHF	TGTGCCAGCAGTGAAGGGACAAATAGCAATCAGCCCCAGCATTTT
TRBV4-3	once	TRBD2	18	TRBJ2-1	CASSQDERGLGNYNEQFF	TGCGCCAGCAGCCAAGATGAAAGGGGACTAGGAAACTACAATGAGCAGTTCTTC
TRBV5-1	NA	NA	17	TRBJ2-2	CASSLSSGSRNTGELFF	TGCGCCAGCAGCTTGTCGTCCGGGTCCAGAAACACCGGGGAGCTGTTTTTT
TRBV27	NA	TRBD2	15	TRBJ2-1	CASRKAGGFYNEQFF	TGTGCCAGCAGGAAAGCGGGGGGATTCTACAATGAGCAGTTCTTC
TRBV7-8	NA	NA	14	TRBJ2-2	CASSIQGISGELFF	TGTGCCAGCAGCATACAGGGTATATCCGGGGAGCTGTTTTTT
TRBV2	few	NA	13	TRBJ1-3	CASTRYSGNTIYF	TGTGCCAGCACGAGGTACTCTGGAAACACCATATATTTT
TRBV7-9	NA	NA	13	TRBJ1-2	CASSLTEHEGYTF	TGTGCCAGCAGCTTGACAGAGCACGAAGGCTACACCTTC
TRBV2	NA	TRBD2	16	TRBJ2-5	CASSPGLAGGRETQYF	TGTGCCAGCAGTCCCGGACTAGCGGGGGGGCGGGAGACCCAGTACTTC
TRBV28	NA	TRBD1	15	TRBJ2-7	CASSTLRQGFHEQYF	TGTGCCAGCAGTACCCTACGACAGGGGTTCCACGAGCAGTACTTC
TRBV6-6	NA	NA	15	TRBJ2-2	CAIPGGGQNTGELFF	TGTGCCATCCCAGGTGGGGGACAGAACACCGGGGAGCTGTTTTTT
TRBV18	NA	NA	15	TRBJ2-7	CASSPEGRGPYEQYF	TGTGCCAGCTCACCAGAGGGGCGGGGTCCCTACGAGCAGTACTTC
TRBV18	NA	NA	11	TRBJ1-1	CASSLNTEAFF	TGTGCCAGCTCCCTAAACACTGAAGCTTTCTTT
TRBV7-9	NA	TRBD1	13	TRBJ1-6	CASSFHRGLRLHF	TGTGCCAGCAGCTTCCACAGGGGCCTGCGCCTCCACTTT
TRBV11-2	once	NA	15	TRBJ2-1	CASSPVRGGLNEQFF	TGTGCCAGCAGCCCAGTAAGGGGAGGACTCAATGAGCAGTTCTTC
TRBV6-5	NA	TRBD1	14	TRBJ2-7	CASSPGTGKGEQYF	TGTGCCAGCAGCCCAGGGACAGGGAAGGGCGAGCAGTACTTC
TRBV4-1	once	NA	14	TRBJ2-2	CASSPGQKTGELFF	TGCGCCAGCAGCCCCGGACAGAAGACCGGGGAGCTGTTTTTT
TRBV28	NA	TRBD1	14	TRBJ1-1	CASSLTGGNTEAFF	TGTGCCAGCAGTTTGACAGGGGGAAACACTGAAGCTTTCTTT
TRBV9	NA	NA	15	TRBJ2-7	CASNGGQPSSYEQYF	TGTGCCAGCAACGGTGGACAGCCAAGCTCCTACGAGCAGTACTTC
TRBV6-5	NA	TRBD1	15	TRBJ1-2	CASSYSGTGIYGYTF	TGTGCCAGCAGTTACTCCGGGACAGGGATCTATGGCTACACCTTC
TRBV11-2	NA	NA	15	TRBJ1-3	CASSLDRSSGNTIYF	TGTGCCAGCAGCTTAGATAGGAGCTCTGGAAACACCATATATTTT
TRBV19	once	NA	13	TRBJ2-7	CASSSQGFTEQYF	TGTGCCAGTAGTAGTCAGGGGTTCACCGAGCAGTACTTC
TRBV10-2	NA	TRBD1	17	TRBJ2-7	CASIRDRFETLTYEQYF	TGCGCCAGCATCAGGGACAGATTTGAGACTTTAACCTACGAGCAGTACTTC
TRBV2	NA	TRBD1	17	TRBJ1-4	CASTGTGGWATNEKLFF	TGTGCCAGCACCGGGACAGGGGGATGGGCAACTAATGAAAAACTGTTTTTT
TRBV15	few	TRBD1	13	TRBJ2-7	CATSRDRGYEQYF	TGTGCCACCAGCAGGGACAGGGGCTACGAGCAGTACTTC
TRBV29-1	NA	NA	12	TRBJ1-1	CSVVTEATEAFF	TGCAGCGTTGTGACAGAGGCCACTGAAGCTTTCTTT
TRBV12-5	NA	NA	14	TRBJ2-1	CASTWASSYNEQFF	TGTGCTAGTACGTGGGCGAGCTCCTACAATGAGCAGTTCTTC
TRBV19	few	NA	13	TRBJ2-5	CASIQSLQETQYF	TGTGCCAGTATCCAGTCCCTGCAAGAGACCCAGTACTTC
TRBV2	few	NA	11	TRBJ1-2	CASSADGGYTF	TGTGCCAGCAGTGCTGATGGCGGCTACACCTTC
TRBV9	NA	NA	12	TRBJ2-2	CASSVYSGELFF	TGTGCCAGCAGCGTGTACTCCGGGGAGCTGTTTTTT
TRBV5-1	NA	TRBD2	14	TRBJ2-5	CASSLGSGGETQYF	TGCGCCAGCAGCTTGGGAAGCGGGGGAGAGACCCAGTACTTC
TRBV7-9	once	TRBD2	15	TRBJ2-3	CASSSQGLAGDTQYF	TGTGCCAGCAGCTCGCAGGGACTAGCAGGAGATACGCAGTATTTT
TRBV6-5	NA	NA	14	TRBJ2-2	CASNLGGNTGELFF	TGTGCCAGCAACCTGGGGGGGAACACCGGGGAGCTGTTTTTT
TRBV6-5	NA	TRBD2	15	TRBJ2-3	CASSYSGLGTDTQYF	TGTGCCAGCAGCTATAGCGGGCTGGGGACAGATACGCAGTATTTT
TRBV10-2	NA	NA	13	TRBJ2-1	CASSATRANEQFF	TGCGCCAGCAGCGCTACTAGGGCCAATGAGCAGTTCTTC
TRBV9	NA	TRBD1	17	TRBJ1-2	CASSVNPAGTGVYGYTF	TGTGCCAGCAGCGTCAACCCCGCGGGGACAGGGGTCTATGGCTACACCTTC
TRBV25-1	NA	TRBD1	14	TRBJ1-1	CASTTGALSTEAFF	TGTGCCAGCACGACAGGGGCATTGAGCACTGAAGCTTTCTTT
TRBV27	NA	NA	14	TRBJ1-4	CASSPRGRGEKLFF	TGTGCCAGCAGTCCCAGGGGCAGGGGAGAAAAACTGTTTTTT
TRBV10-3	NA	NA	13	TRBJ2-7	CATASGAVNEQYF	TGTGCCACAGCTAGTGGGGCTGTCAACGAGCAGTACTTC
TRBV5-1	NA	NA	13	TRBJ2-5	CASSLGAWETQYF	TGCGCCAGCAGCTTGGGGGCGTGGGAGACCCAGTACTTC
TRBV28	NA	TRBD1	16	TRBJ2-7	CASNQPPGTGSYEQYF	TGTGCCAGCAACCAACCTCCCGGGACAGGTTCCTACGAGCAGTACTTC
TRBV5-6	NA	TRBD1	14	TRBJ1-2	CASSLVGGAGGYTF	TGTGCCAGCAGCTTGGTAGGGGGCGCCGGTGGCTACACCTTC
TRBV7-2	NA	NA	11	TRBJ2-7	CASSLRDEQYF	TGTGCCAGCAGCTTAAGAGACGAGCAGTACTTC
TRBV6-6	NA	NA	13	TRBJ1-5	CASQGNSNQPQHF	TGTGCCAGTCAGGGGAATAGCAATCAGCCCCAGCATTTT